Listed below are T cell receptor beta chains from one sample, sequenced in a study of post-analysis software for immune sequencing data. MiXCR was run by TCRdb on the PCR reads, yielding one entry per CDR3 protein. There are hundreds of thousands of distinct CDR3 sequences in the sample; around 40% occur only once, and around 10% lies in the top ten. The sample taken for sequencing was blood. The receptors shown here come from a girl under 18 with multiple sclerosis. CDR3s include the opening cysteine and the closing phenylalanine or tryptophan. The D gene is left open where the match is weak. A clone size is listed for some rows: how often the clone was seen (once, few, many), or a class if it is expanded.

>TRBD1|TRBV7-8|few|TRBJ1-6
TGTGCCAGCAGCTCGGACAGGGACATCTATAATTCACCCCTCCACTTT
CASSSDRDIYNSPLHF
>NA|TRBV7-9|few|TRBJ2-7
TGTGCCAGCAGCTTCCAAGGGGGCTACGAGCAGTACTTC
CASSFQGGYEQYF
>NA|TRBV20-1|few|TRBJ2-7
TGCAGTGCTAGTCGGACAGACTACGAGCAGTACTTC
CSASRTDYEQYF
>NA|TRBV5-1|NA|TRBJ2-7
TGCGCCAGCAGCCTCGGGGTTTCCTCCTACGAGCAGTACTTC
CASSLGVSSYEQYF
>NA|TRBV6-6|few|TRBJ2-5
TGTGCCAGCAGTTACCCGAGGACTAACGGGGTAGAAGAGACCCAGTACTTC
CASSYPRTNGVEETQYF
>NA|TRBV29-1|few|TRBJ1-2
TGCAGCGTTGCCCCAGGGTTTAACTATGGCTACACCTTC
CSVAPGFNYGYTF
>NA|TRBV7-2|NA|TRBJ2-3
TGTGCCAGCAGCTTAGGGCCTAGTGTTATATTTTCAGATACGCAGTATTTT
CASSLGPSVIFSDTQYF
>TRBD2|TRBV7-9|NA|TRBJ2-7
TGTGCCAGCAGCCCCTGGGGGGGGAACGAGCAGTACTTC
CASSPWGGNEQYF
>NA|TRBV7-2|NA|TRBJ1-2
TGTGGGATTGTCGGGGGGGCGGAGGGCTACACCTTC
CGIVGGAEGYTF
>NA|TRBV12-3/TRBV12-4|few|TRBJ1-6
TGTGCCAGCAGTTCCAGGGATTCACCCCCCCACTTT
CASSSRDSPPHF
>TRBD2|TRBV3-1|NA|TRBJ2-5
TGTGCCAGCAGCCAAGGGGTGGCGGGGGGCCAAGAGACCCAGTACTTC
CASSQGVAGGQETQYF
>TRBD1|TRBV13|NA|TRBJ2-7
TGTGCCAGCAGCCGGACAGGGGGCATCTACGAGCAGTACTTC
CASSRTGGIYEQYF
>TRBD2|TRBV3-1|NA|TRBJ2-7
TGTGCCAGCAGCCACCGACTAGCGGGAGTTTCCTACGAGCAGTACTTC
CASSHRLAGVSYEQYF
>NA|TRBV20-1|NA|TRBJ2-3
TGCAGTGCTAGGGTGGGGGGTGCTACTAGCACAGATACGCAGTATTTT
CSARVGGATSTDTQYF
>NA|TRBV28|few|TRBJ1-2
TGTGCCAGCAGTTTAGAGGCGGAGGGCTACACCTTC
CASSLEAEGYTF
>NA|TRBV27|few|TRBJ2-5
TGTGCCAGCAGTCTATCCCAAACTGAGACCCAGTACTTC
CASSLSQTETQYF
>NA|TRBV27|many|TRBJ2-5
TGTGCCAGCAGTTTATCTATAGGAGAGACCCAGTACTTC
CASSLSIGETQYF
>TRBD2|TRBV20-1|few|TRBJ2-5
TGCAGTGCCAGGGTTAGCGGGAGGTGGGAGACCCAGTACTTC
CSARVSGRWETQYF
>TRBD2|TRBV6-1|NA|TRBJ2-7
TGTGCCAGCAGTGAAAGGTTACTAGCGGGAATCGACGAGCAGTACTTC
CASSERLLAGIDEQYF
>NA|TRBV20-1|NA|TRBJ1-6
TGCAGTGCTAGAAGGGGCCCCGTTGATTCACCCCTCCACTTT
CSARRGPVDSPLHF
>NA|TRBV20-1|once|TRBJ2-3
TGCAGTGCTACAGCTTCACAGGGCTTCCGCACAGATACGCAGTATTTT
CSATASQGFRTDTQYF
>TRBD1|TRBV9|NA|TRBJ1-2
TGTGCCAGCAGCGCGACAGGGATCGGGGGCTATGGCTACACCTTC
CASSATGIGGYGYTF
>NA|TRBV20-1|NA|TRBJ2-1
TGCAGTGCTAGAGATGGCACTAACAATGAGCAGTTCTTC
CSARDGTNNEQFF
>NA|TRBV7-8|few|TRBJ2-1
TGTGCCAGCAGCTTAGCAGGGCGCCTCTACAATGAGCAGTTCTTC
CASSLAGRLYNEQFF
>TRBD2|TRBV5-1|many|TRBJ2-7
TGTGCCAGCAGCTTAGCGGGGGGTACCTACGAGCAGTACTTC
CASSLAGGTYEQYF
>NA|TRBV4-1|NA|TRBJ2-1
TGCGCCAGCAGCCAAGATTGGGGGAATATCGGGGGAGGCTACAATGAGCAGTTCTTC
CASSQDWGNIGGGYNEQFF
>TRBD2|TRBV7-3|NA|TRBJ2-3
TGTGCCAGCACTCTAGCGGGAGGCTCAGATACGCAGTATTTT
CASTLAGGSDTQYF
>NA|TRBV28|few|TRBJ2-1
TGTGCCAGCAGTGTGGGGGCAGAAACGAATCGGCAGTTCTTC
CASSVGAETNRQFF
>TRBD1|TRBV27|NA|TRBJ1-6
TGTGCCAGCAGTTTAGTCCAGGGGGATTCACCCCTCCACTTT
CASSLVQGDSPLHF
>NA|TRBV5-1|NA|TRBJ2-4
TGCGCCAGCAGCCCGCACTTTGGCAAAAGTGGCATTCAGTACTTC
CASSPHFGKSGIQYF
>NA|TRBV11-2|NA|TRBJ1-2
TGTGCCAGCAGCTTAGTTGGGGGAGAAGGCTATGGCTACACCTTC
CASSLVGGEGYGYTF
>NA|TRBV24-1|many|TRBJ2-1
TGTGCCACCCGAGGTCGAACCTACAATGAGCAGTTCTTC
CATRGRTYNEQFF
>TRBD2|TRBV7-9|NA|TRBJ2-6
TGTGCCAGCAGTCATCGAGGAGCGGGAGTGGTTGGGGCCTACGTCCTGACTTTC
CASSHRGAGVVGAYVLTF
>NA|TRBV14|few|TRBJ1-2
TGTGCCAGCAGCCCACTTGTGCAGACTAACTATGGCTACACCTTC
CASSPLVQTNYGYTF
>NA|TRBV4-3|NA|TRBJ1-4
TGCGCCAGCAGCCAAGAAAGTGGAACTAATGAAAAACTGTTTTTT
CASSQESGTNEKLFF
>NA|TRBV20-1|few|TRBJ1-2
TGCAGTGCTAGAGTCCCCGGGACTCAGTGGGGCTACACCTTC
CSARVPGTQWGYTF
>TRBD2|TRBV4-2|few|TRBJ2-7
TGTGCCAGCAGCCAACTATCCGGAGGTCAGCGGGAGAGCTACGAGCAGTACTTC
CASSQLSGGQRESYEQYF
>TRBD2|TRBV10-2|NA|TRBJ2-7
TGCGCCGGCAGTGAGTCGAGTTTTGTTGGGACTAGCGGATCCTACGAGCAGTACTTC
CAGSESSFVGTSGSYEQYF
>NA|TRBV12-5|NA|TRBJ1-1
TGTGCTAGTGGTTTGGTAGAGAGCACTGAAGCTTTCTTT
CASGLVESTEAFF
>TRBD1|TRBV20-1|NA|TRBJ1-5
TGCAGTGCTAGCGGAGGACAGGGCAGCAATCAGCCCCAGCATTTT
CSASGGQGSNQPQHF
>TRBD1|TRBV2|NA|TRBJ2-4
TGTGCCAGCAGGAGGGACAGTGTGGGGGCCAAAAACATTCAGTACTTC
CASRRDSVGAKNIQYF
>TRBD2|TRBV7-9|NA|TRBJ2-3
TGTGCCAGCAGCCCTCTAGCGGGAGAAGGCACAGATACGCAGTATTTT
CASSPLAGEGTDTQYF
>TRBD2|TRBV7-9|few|TRBJ2-3
TGTGCCAGCAGCTTAGCGCGACTAGCGGGAAGTACGCAGTATTTT
CASSLARLAGSTQYF
>TRBD2|TRBV24-1|once|TRBJ2-1
TGTGCCACCAGTGATTTAAGGCGGTCCGGGGAGGGGAATGAGCAGTTCTTC
CATSDLRRSGEGNEQFF
>TRBD2|TRBV6-6|few|TRBJ2-7
TGTGCCTCAGGGGCTAGCGGGAGTAAATCGTACGAGCAGTACTTC
CASGASGSKSYEQYF
>TRBD2|TRBV7-2|few|TRBJ2-1
TGTGCCAGCCGACTAGCGGGAGGCCACAATGAGCAGTTCTTC
CASRLAGGHNEQFF
>NA|TRBV6-5|NA|TRBJ2-3
TGTGCCAGCAGTTTATCCGGGTTCGCAGATACGCAGTATTTT
CASSLSGFADTQYF
>TRBD1|TRBV7-2|NA|TRBJ2-3
TGTGCCAGCAGCTTAGTGGGGACAGCCAGCACAGATACGCAGTATTTT
CASSLVGTASTDTQYF
>NA|TRBV13|NA|TRBJ2-1
TGTGCCAGCAGCTCCCGGACGGTTTACAATGAGCAGTTCTTC
CASSSRTVYNEQFF
>NA|TRBV7-9|NA|TRBJ2-3
TGTGCCAGCAGCTACAGGGGAGGGGGAGATACGCAGTATTTT
CASSYRGGGDTQYF
>NA|TRBV5-1|NA|TRBJ2-1
TGCGCCAGCAGCTTGGGGGGCGGAACCTCCTACAATGAGCAGTTCTTC
CASSLGGGTSYNEQFF
>TRBD1|TRBV29-1|many|TRBJ2-6
TGCAGCGTTGAAGATCCGGGACAGGTGCTATCTGGGGCCAACGTCCTGACTTTC
CSVEDPGQVLSGANVLTF
>NA|TRBV9|once|TRBJ2-5
TGTGCCAGCAGCGTTGGGACGGATAATCAAGAGACCCAGTACTTC
CASSVGTDNQETQYF
>TRBD2|TRBV6-5|NA|TRBJ2-5
TGTGCCAGCAGTTACCCCGGTTTGGCGGGAGGGCAAGAGACCCAGTACTTC
CASSYPGLAGGQETQYF
>NA|TRBV28|NA|TRBJ1-2
TGTGCCAGCAGTTTTGCGGGAAATAACTTTGGCTACACCTTC
CASSFAGNNFGYTF
>TRBD1|TRBV5-1|few|TRBJ2-1
TGCGCCAGCAGCTTACAGGGGCCGAACAATGAGCAGTTCTTC
CASSLQGPNNEQFF
>TRBD2|TRBV5-1|NA|TRBJ2-3
TGCGCCAGCAGACAGCGGGGAAGCACAGATACGCAGTATTTT
CASRQRGSTDTQYF
>TRBD1|TRBV20-1|NA|TRBJ2-1
TGCAGTGCTCGGGACAGGGAAGCCTACAATGAGCAGTTCTTC
CSARDREAYNEQFF
>NA|TRBV5-1|NA|TRBJ2-3
TGCGCCAGCAGCTTGGGAGTCTTTCCTAGCACAGATACGCAGTATTTT
CASSLGVFPSTDTQYF
>NA|TRBV4-1|NA|TRBJ1-1
TGCGCCAGCAGCCAAGGTGCCAGTGAAGCTTTCTTT
CASSQGASEAFF